The clone carrying this T cell receptor (beta chain) was found a few times. The data were obtained in a study of blood T cell repertoires in COVID-19. Study information: Specimens from acute and convalescent COVID-19 originated in the United States, Italy and Spain.

Sequencing used immunoSEQ multiplex PCR; TCRdb keeps in-frame clones, though not all of them. Of some 200,000 clones listed, about 83% are singletons. This CDR3 comprises 15 residues. The receptor was isolated from an older woman with COVID-19, enrolled during active disease. The material sequenced was peripheral blood. This chain joins TRBV21-1 and TRBJ1-5; whether TRBD1, the table's D call, matches the DNA was not checked. TRBV21-1 is reported as a pseudogene. CDR3 coding DNA: TGTGCCAGCAGCAAAGAGGGACAGGCGGGGCAGCCCCAGCATTTT. Protein sequence: CASSKEGQAGQPQHF.